What follows are 3 T cell receptor beta chains derived from one specimen sequenced in a study of cytomegalovirus exposure and HLA in healthy donors. Researchers ran the PCR with 60 Vbeta and 13 Jbeta primers. The method was immunoSEQ multiplex PCR; TCRdb's version includes in-frame clones alone and lacks a portion of them. The sample includes around 150,000 clones, almost 80% seen only once; the top ten take 1.5% to 2%. Specimen: PBMCs. Source of these receptors: a woman in her thirties in good health and CMV-seronegative.

This chain uses TRBV30 with TRBJ1-6; possible D gene TRBD1, 5 bases. The germline V gene encodes CDR1 GTSNPN and CDR2 SVGIG (reference sequence). Trimming took off 0 bases at V and 5 bases at J, with 14 bases between the two ends. The CDR3 is made up of 16 amino acids. The CDR3 DNA reads TGTGCCTGGAGTGTACCTCAGGGTTCGAATAATTCACCCCTCCACTTT. Encoded protein: CAWSVPQGSNNSPLHF.

J is TRBJ2-3 and V is TRBV4-1, with a tentative D call TRBD1 (6 bases). CDR1 and CDR2 (germline): MGHRA, YSYEKL. The CDR3 runs 17 residues. Trimming left V 0 bases short and J 5 bases short, with 18 bases between. CDR3 in amino acids: CASSQDRGSAFLDTQYF. DNA of the CDR3: TGCGCCAGCAGCCAAGACAGGGGATCGGCCTTTTTAGATACGCAGTATTTT.

The J gene is TRBJ1-1, the V gene TRBV7-2; maybe TRBD1 (6 bases). The CDR3 totals 15 residues. The V and J ends lost 5 bases and 1 base respectively, with 14 bases between them. Germline assignment: CDR1 SGHTA and CDR2 FQGNSA. The CDR3 sequence is CASSLSRGGNTEAFF. The CDR3 nucleotides are TGTGCCAGCAGCCTTTCCAGGGGTGGGAACACTGAAGCTTTCTTT.